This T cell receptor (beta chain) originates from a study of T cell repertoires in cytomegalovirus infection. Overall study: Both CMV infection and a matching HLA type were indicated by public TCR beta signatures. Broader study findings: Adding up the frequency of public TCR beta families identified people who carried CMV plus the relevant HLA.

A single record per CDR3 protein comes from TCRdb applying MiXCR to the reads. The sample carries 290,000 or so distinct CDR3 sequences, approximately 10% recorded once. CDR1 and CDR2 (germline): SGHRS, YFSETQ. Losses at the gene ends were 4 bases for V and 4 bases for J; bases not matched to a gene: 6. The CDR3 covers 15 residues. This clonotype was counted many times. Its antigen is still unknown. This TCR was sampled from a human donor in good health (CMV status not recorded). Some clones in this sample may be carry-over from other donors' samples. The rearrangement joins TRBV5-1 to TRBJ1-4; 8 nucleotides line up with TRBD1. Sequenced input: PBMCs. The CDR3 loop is CASSRQTGDNEKLFF. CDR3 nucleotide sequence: TGCGCCAGCAGCCGACAGACAGGGGATAATGAAAAACTGTTTTTT.